This T cell receptor (beta chain) was identified during a study of shared clonotypes between healthy human individuals. CD45RO-negative, CCR7-positively selected cells formed the naive CD8 fraction, excluding terminally differentiated effector memory CD45RA+ cells. The CDR3 contains 14 residues. Germline CDR1 reads SEHNR; CDR2 reads FQNEAQ (reference sequence). V was cut by 3 bases and J by 6 bases, with 11 bases left in between. Assay: immunoSEQ multiplex PCR; the TCRdb copy retains only in-frame clones and omits some. The sample has over 750,000 clones, about 96% seen once. This TCR was recovered from a man aged 25 to 45 in good health. The rearrangement links TRBV7-9 to TRBJ2-2; no definite D call. Sequenced sample: naive CD8+ T cells sorted from blood. The CDR3 sequence is CASSFGPAPGELFF. The CDR3 coding sequence is TGTGCCAGCAGCTTCGGCCCAGCTCCCGGGGAGCTGTTTTTT.